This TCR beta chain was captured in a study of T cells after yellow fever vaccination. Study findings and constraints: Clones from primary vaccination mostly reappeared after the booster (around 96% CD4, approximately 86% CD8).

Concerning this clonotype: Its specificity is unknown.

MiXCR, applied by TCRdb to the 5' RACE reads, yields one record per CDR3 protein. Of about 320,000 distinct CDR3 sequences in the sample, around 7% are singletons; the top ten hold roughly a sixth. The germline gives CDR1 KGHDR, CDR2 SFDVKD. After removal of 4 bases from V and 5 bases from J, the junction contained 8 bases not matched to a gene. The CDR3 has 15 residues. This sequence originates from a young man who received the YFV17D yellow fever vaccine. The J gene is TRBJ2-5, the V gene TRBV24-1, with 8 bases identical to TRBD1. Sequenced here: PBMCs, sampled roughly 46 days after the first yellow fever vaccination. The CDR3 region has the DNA TGTGCCACCAGTGAAGATCAGGGGGCCGGGGAGACCCAGTACTTC. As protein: CATSEDQGAGETQYF.